This TCR beta chain was obtained from a study of human T cells and chemical hapten exposure. Study-level background: Throughout a study of 20 to 30 weeks, patients underwent weekly scalp administration of diphenylcyclopropenone doses.

Study-level results: TCRs above 1 in 1000 frequency stayed constant with DPC sensitization.

Via MiXCR, TCRdb re-called the RACE reads, giving one row per CDR3 protein. The table lists approximately 75,000 distinct CDR3 sequences, 7.5% to 9.5% of them singletons. The V gene lost 11 bases and the J gene lost 5 bases, with 19 bases spanning the gap. Germline values: CDR1 SNHLY, CDR2 FYNNEI. This CDR3 has 13 amino acids. As to time point: patch test 2, 6 weeks after DPC sensitization. Treatment defined: therapeutic diphenylcyclopropenone sensitization with weekly scalp DPC. This clonotype was seen only a few times. The target antigen is unknown. The specimen comprised whole blood, sampled in connection with sensitization to the hapten diphenylcyclopropenone (DPC). V is TRBV2 and J is TRBJ2-7; D unresolved. The sequence was obtained from a woman in her fifties or sixties with alopecia areata. Some clones in this sample may be carry-over from other donors' samples. CDR3 bases: TGTGCCCAAGCAAGGGCACCCATCCACGAGCAGTACTTC. This codes for CAQARAPIHEQYF.